The 13 T cell receptor beta chains below were found in one sample sequenced in a study of blood T cell repertoires in COVID-19. Profiled with immunoSEQ multiplex PCR; TCRdb holds only in-frame clones, not every one. The repertoire holds approximately 75,000 clones, with 83% as singletons. Material: peripheral blood. The receptor set was obtained from a man aged 25-45 years with COVID-19, enrolled during active disease.

This clone rates as large. The chain joins TRBV6-4 to TRBJ2-3; TRBD2 is a possible D gene (6 bases). The germline V gene has CDR1 MRHNA and CDR2 SNTAGT. This CDR3 has 13 residues. V shed 5 bases and J shed 0 bases, with 6 bases lying between them. In nucleotides, the CDR3 is TGTGCCAGCAGTAGCGGGAGCACAGATACGCAGTATTTT. Translating it yields CASSSGSTDTQYF.

The CDR3 DNA reads TGTGCCAGCTCACTGGGTCACAGCCAAGAGACCCAGTACTTC. This encodes CASSLGHSQETQYF. The V call is TRBV18, the J call TRBJ2-5; D is undetermined. The CDR3 sequence is 14 residues long. Germline CDR1 KGHSH, CDR2 LQKENI. Trimming removed 4 bases from V and 1 base from J, with 10 bases in between.

CDR3 residues: CASSLDRAYGYTF. As DNA, the CDR3 is TGTGCCAGCAGCTTAGACAGGGCCTATGGCTACACCTTC. V usage is TRBV11-2 and J usage is TRBJ1-2; TRBD1 might be the D (5 bases). CDR3 length equals 13 residues. V lost 0 bases and J 4 bases, leaving 6 bases between the germline ends. Per germline, CDR1 SGHAT and CDR2 FQNNGV.

This chain links TRBV7-2 with TRBJ2-7; 7 bases are a match to TRBD2. This CDR3 region has 16 residues. In germline, CDR1 is SGHTA, CDR2 FQGNSA. Losses at the gene ends were 5 bases for V and 1 base for J; bases not matched to a gene: 11. CDR3: CASSARLQGGSYEQYF. Here the CDR3 DNA reads TGTGCCAGCAGCGCCCGATTGCAGGGAGGGTCCTACGAGCAGTACTTC.

The chain is built from TRBV11-1 and TRBJ2-3, with 14 bases that match TRBD2. This CDR3 spans 16 amino acids. Losses at the gene ends were 9 bases for V and 2 bases for J; bases not matched to a gene: 7. CDR1 and CDR2 from the germline V gene are SGHAT and FQDESV (reference sequence). The CDR3: CASVPGLAGDTDTQYF. The CDR3 DNA sequence: TGTGCCAGTGTACCGGGACTAGCGGGAGACACAGATACGCAGTATTTT.

V is TRBV7-9 and J is TRBJ2-3; a possible D gene is TRBD2 (7 bases). CDR3 length: 14 residues. V dropped 5 bases and J dropped 1 base, with 10 bases sitting between them. CDR1 SEHNR and CDR2 FQNEAQ come from the germline V gene (reference sequence). CDR3 protein: CASSRGGGTDTQYF. The DNA for the CDR3 is TGTGCCAGCAGCCGAGGGGGGGGCACAGATACGCAGTATTTT.

This chain connects TRBV7-9 to TRBJ1-1; possibly TRBD1 for D (6 bases). This CDR3 is built from 13 residues. Germline CDR1 is SEHNR and CDR2 is FQNEAQ (reference sequence). Between the trimmed V and J ends, which lost 1 base and 4 bases, there was a span of 7 bases. The CDR3 spells CASSLEGGTEAFF. In nucleotides, the CDR3 is TGTGCCAGCAGCTTAGAAGGGGGCACTGAAGCTTTCTTT. The variable domain in full, completed from reference TRBV7-9 and TRBJ1-1, reads DTGVSQNPRHKITKRGQNVTFRCDPISEHNRLYWYRQTLGQGPEFLTYFQNEAQLEKSRLLSDRFSAERPKGSFSTLEIQRTEQGDSAMYLCASSLEGGTEAFFGQGTRLTVV.

The V call is TRBV5-6, the J call TRBJ1-2; maybe TRBD1 (5 bases). V lost 1 base, J lost 5 bases, and 12 bases lay in between. CDR3 length: 14 amino acids. Germline CDR1 SGHDT, CDR2 YYEEEE. The CDR3 region has the DNA TGTGCCAGCAGCTTGAGGGACTTCCAGTATGGCTACACCTTC. This sequence encodes CASSLRDFQYGYTF.

This clone was seen once. The CDR3 region is CASAGPETTGELFF. Written as DNA, the CDR3 is TGTGCCAGCGCGGGTCCCGAGACGACCGGGGAGCTGTTTTTT. The chain uses TRBV28 and TRBJ2-2, with a tentative D call TRBD2 (5 bases). Germline loops: CDR1 MDHEN, CDR2 SYDVKM. This CDR3 has 14 residues. V gave up 8 bases and J gave up 5 bases, with 15 bases separating them.

This sequence joins TRBV28 and TRBJ1-5, with D uncertain. Germline values: CDR1 MDHEN, CDR2 SYDVKM. The CDR3 has 14 residues. Trimming shortened V by 6 bases and J by 2 bases, and 11 bases separated the two germline ends. CDR3 loop: CASRLRAGNQPQHF. The CDR3 nucleotides are TGTGCCAGCAGGCTGAGGGCGGGCAATCAGCCCCAGCATTTT.

CDR3 region: CASRITGGLSPLHF. The CDR3 DNA reads as TGTGCCAGCAGAATTACGGGGGGCCTTTCACCCCTCCACTTT. The chain is built from TRBV6-5 and TRBJ1-6; TRBD1 might be the D (6 bases). Germline V gives CDR1 MNHEY, CDR2 SVGAGI. The V gene lost 6 bases and the J gene lost 9 bases, with 15 bases spanning the gap. The CDR3 has 14 residues.

The chain has TRBV3-1 (or the pseudogene TRBV3-2) and TRBJ2-7; a possible D gene is TRBD2 (5 bases). The CDR3 covers 15 residues. Trimming cost V 1 base and J 5 bases, with 15 bases left between them. CDR1 and CDR2 (germline): LGHDT, YNNKEL (reference sequence). The CDR3 DNA reads as TGTGCCAGCAGCCAAGGGATTAGCGCCCCCGACGAGCAGTACTTC. This sequence encodes CASSQGISAPDEQYF.

The rearrangement links TRBV2 to TRBJ2-7, with D perhaps matching TRBD1 (6 bases). The germline V and J ends were trimmed by 8 bases and 0 bases, with 23 bases remaining between them. This CDR3 region has 17 residues. Germline CDR1 and CDR2: SNHLY and FYNNEI. CDR3 sequence (DNA): TGTGCCAGCGGTAGTTGGGGCCAGGGGTCCCTCTCCTACGAGCAGTACTTC. It specifies CASGSWGQGSLSYEQYF.